This record concerns one T cell receptor (beta chain) sequence. This sample is part of a study of control samples from healthy donors and cancer patients. Method: immunoSEQ multiplex PCR; TCRdb's copy keeps in-frame clones and lacks some. The sample shows tens of thousands of clones, approximately 89% of them seen only once. The CDR3 length is 12 residues. V was cut by 4 bases and J by 2 bases, with 4 bases left in between. CDR1 is SEHNR, CDR2 FQNEAQ, per germline (reference sequence). The J gene is TRBJ2-3, the V gene TRBV7-9; D is undetermined. The specimen sequenced was PBMCs. This clonotype originated in a woman aged 60-75 years with lung cancer. The CDR3 loop reads CASSSLTDTQYF. The CDR3 DNA sequence: TGTGCCAGCAGCTCCCTCACAGATACGCAGTATTTT.